This is a list of T cell receptor beta chains from one sample in a study of blood T cell repertoires in COVID-19. This table comes from immunoSEQ multiplex PCR, and its TCRdb copy is limited to in-frame clones, with some not included. The sample shows about 130,000 clones, about four fifths of them seen only once. Material: peripheral blood. The receptors stem from a man aged 25-45 years with COVID-19, enrolled during active disease. Both conserved end residues are part of each CDR3. Each record gives: J gene, clone size, D gene, V gene, CDR3 protein, CDR3 DNA. D genes are given only for firm matches. A clone size is listed for some rows: how often the clone was seen (once, few, many), or a class if it is expanded.

j_gene: TRBJ2-2; abundance: .; d_gene: TRBD2; v_gene: TRBV14; CDR3aa: CASSQKWGLAGVGELFF; CDR3nt: TGTGCCAGCAGCCAAAAATGGGGACTAGCGGGAGTAGGGGAGCTGTTTTTT
j_gene: TRBJ2-3; abundance: .; d_gene: .; v_gene: TRBV27; CDR3aa: CASSLSSVATDTQYF; CDR3nt: TGTGCCAGCAGTTTATCCAGCGTAGCCACAGATACGCAGTATTTT
j_gene: TRBJ1-3; abundance: few; d_gene: TRBD1; v_gene: TRBV6-5; CDR3aa: CASTQDRGPGNTIYF; CDR3nt: TGTGCCAGCACCCAGGACAGGGGGCCTGGAAACACCATATATTTT
j_gene: TRBJ2-1; abundance: .; d_gene: TRBD2; v_gene: TRBV29-1; CDR3aa: CSAVGTSGFRLDEQFF; CDR3nt: TGCAGCGCCGTAGGGACTAGCGGGTTCCGACTGGATGAGCAGTTCTTC
j_gene: TRBJ1-5; abundance: .; d_gene: .; v_gene: TRBV21-1; CDR3aa: CASSKTGTNNQPQHF; CDR3nt: TGTGCCAGCAGCAAAACCGGGACAAACAATCAGCCCCAGCATTTT
j_gene: TRBJ2-3; abundance: .; d_gene: .; v_gene: TRBV11-3; CDR3aa: CASSPGVGQGADTQYF; CDR3nt: TGTGCCAGCAGCCCGGGGGTGGGGCAGGGAGCAGATACGCAGTATTTT
j_gene: TRBJ1-5; abundance: .; d_gene: .; v_gene: TRBV27; CDR3aa: CASRLGGYSNQPQHF; CDR3nt: TGTGCCAGCAGATTGGGAGGTTATAGCAATCAGCCCCAGCATTTT
j_gene: TRBJ2-1; abundance: .; d_gene: TRBD1; v_gene: TRBV18; CDR3aa: CASSPGQGAVYNEQFF; CDR3nt: TGTGCCAGCTCACCAGGACAGGGGGCCGTCTACAATGAGCAGTTCTTC
j_gene: TRBJ2-2; abundance: .; d_gene: .; v_gene: TRBV2; CDR3aa: CASRTLGATSNTGELFF; CDR3nt: TGTGCCAGCAGAACCTTGGGGGCCACATCGAACACCGGGGAGCTGTTTTTT
j_gene: TRBJ2-3; abundance: .; d_gene: TRBD1; v_gene: TRBV19; CDR3aa: CASSIVGQGGTDTQYF; CDR3nt: TGTGCCAGTAGTATAGTTGGACAGGGCGGCACAGATACGCAGTATTTT
j_gene: TRBJ2-5; abundance: .; d_gene: TRBD1; v_gene: TRBV3-1/TRBV3-2; CDR3aa: CASSQAPGTGRETQYF; CDR3nt: TGTGCCAGCAGCCAGGCCCCCGGGACAGGGCGAGAGACCCAGTACTTC
j_gene: TRBJ1-6; abundance: .; d_gene: TRBD1; v_gene: TRBV28; CDR3aa: CASSSLTGGGSPLHF; CDR3nt: TGTGCCAGCAGTTCCCTGACAGGGGGTGGTTCACCCCTCCACTTT
j_gene: TRBJ2-7; abundance: .; d_gene: .; v_gene: TRBV3-1/TRBV3-2; CDR3aa: CASSQNGAYEQYF; CDR3nt: TGTGCCAGCAGCCAAAACGGGGCCTACGAGCAGTACTTC
j_gene: TRBJ1-6; abundance: few; d_gene: .; v_gene: TRBV4-1; CDR3aa: CASSIFQGVYSPLHF; CDR3nt: TGCGCCAGCAGTATTTTCCAGGGTGTTTATTCACCCCTCCACTTT
j_gene: TRBJ1-2; abundance: .; d_gene: .; v_gene: TRBV6-5; CDR3aa: CASRTSDRLGGYTF; CDR3nt: TGTGCCAGCCGAACCTCCGACAGGCTCGGTGGCTACACCTTC